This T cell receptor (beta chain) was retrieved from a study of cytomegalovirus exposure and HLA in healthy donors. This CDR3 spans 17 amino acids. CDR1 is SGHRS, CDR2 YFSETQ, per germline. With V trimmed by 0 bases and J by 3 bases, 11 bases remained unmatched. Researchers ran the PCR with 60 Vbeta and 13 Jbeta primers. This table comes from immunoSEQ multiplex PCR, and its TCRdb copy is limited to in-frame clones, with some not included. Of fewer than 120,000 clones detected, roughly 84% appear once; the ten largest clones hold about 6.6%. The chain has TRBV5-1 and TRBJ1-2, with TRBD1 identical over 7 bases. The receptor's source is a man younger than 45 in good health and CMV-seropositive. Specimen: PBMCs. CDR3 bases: TGCGCCAGCAGCTTGGGGGACCCGACAGGGTCTCACTATGGCTACACCTTC. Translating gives CASSLGDPTGSHYGYTF.